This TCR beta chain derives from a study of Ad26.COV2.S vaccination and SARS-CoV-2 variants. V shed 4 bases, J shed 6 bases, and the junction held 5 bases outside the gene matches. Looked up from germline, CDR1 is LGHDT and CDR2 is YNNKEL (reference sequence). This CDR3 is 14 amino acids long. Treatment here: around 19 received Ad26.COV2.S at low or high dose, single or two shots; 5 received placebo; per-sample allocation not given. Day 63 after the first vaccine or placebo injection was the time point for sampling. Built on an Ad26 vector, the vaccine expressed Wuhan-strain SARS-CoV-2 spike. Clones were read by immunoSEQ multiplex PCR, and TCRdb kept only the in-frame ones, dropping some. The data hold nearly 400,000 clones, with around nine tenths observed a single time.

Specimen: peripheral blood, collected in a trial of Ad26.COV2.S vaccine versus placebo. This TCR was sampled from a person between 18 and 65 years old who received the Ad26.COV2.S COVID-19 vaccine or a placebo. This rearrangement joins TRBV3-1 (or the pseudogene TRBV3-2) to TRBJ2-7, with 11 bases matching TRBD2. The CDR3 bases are TGTGCCAGCAGCCGTAGCGGGAGGGCAAGCGAGCAGTACTTC. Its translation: CASSRSGRASEQYF.